Listed below are T cell receptor beta chains from one sample, sequenced in a study of vaccination and CD4 T cells after COVID-19. The antigens for these receptors are not known. TCRdb used MiXCR to reprocess the PCR reads, holding one entry per CDR3 protein. The sample consists of about 23,000 distinct CDR3 sequences, roughly 68% of them appearing once. Here the sequenced sample was CD4+ T cells from blood, cultured in vitro, taken after SARS-CoV-2 vaccination. The receptors here all came from a human donor who received a COVID-19 vaccine. CDR3s include the opening cysteine and the closing phenylalanine or tryptophan. Fields, in order: V gene, J gene, D gene, clone size, CDR3 protein, CDR3 DNA. A D gene is named only where the DNA matches it firmly. Clone size is not always given. Where it is, it says once, few, many or a class for expanded clones.

TRBV6-2/TRBV6-3	TRBJ2-5	TRBD1	NA	CASRLTGGDETQYF	TGTGCCAGCAGACTGACAGGGGGCGATGAGACCCAGTACTTC
TRBV20-1	TRBJ1-5	NA	NA	CSARLASNQPQHF	TGCAGTGCTAGATTAGCTAGCAATCAGCCCCAGCATTTT
TRBV4-1	TRBJ1-2	NA	NA	CASSRVAGRDGYTF	TGCGCCAGCAGCCGAGTCGCAGGGCGCGATGGCTACACCTTC
TRBV6-1	TRBJ1-6	TRBD1	NA	CASSRQGGSSYNSPLHF	TGTGCCAGCAGTCGACAGGGGGGTAGCTCCTATAATTCACCCCTCCACTTT
TRBV20-1	TRBJ1-2	NA	NA	CSARTGRNYGYTF	TGCAGTGCTAGGACAGGACGAAACTATGGCTACACCTTC
TRBV20-1	TRBJ1-1	NA	NA	CSARRRDDAEAFF	TGCAGTGCTAGGCGCAGGGACGACGCTGAAGCTTTCTTT
TRBV10-1	TRBJ1-6	NA	few	CASSGGTYNSPLHF	TGCGCCAGCAGTGGGGGGACCTATAATTCACCCCTCCACTTT
TRBV12-1	TRBJ1-1	NA	NA	CASSVVTGGANTEAFF	TGTGCCAGCAGCGTTGTAACAGGGGGAGCGAACACTGAAGCTTTCTTT
TRBV7-9	TRBJ1-5	NA	few	CASSLGSGLNQPQHF	TGTGCCAGCAGCTTAGGGTCAGGGCTTAATCAGCCCCAGCATTTT
TRBV20-1	TRBJ2-6	TRBD1	NA	CSARDLTGGTVSGANVLTF	TGCAGTGCTAGAGATCTGACAGGGGGTACGGTCTCTGGGGCCAACGTCCTGACTTTC
TRBV6-1	TRBJ2-1	NA	NA	CASSPDWGSYNEQFF	TGTGCCAGCAGCCCGGATTGGGGGTCCTACAATGAGCAGTTCTTC
TRBV20-1	TRBJ2-7	TRBD1	NA	CSAGRDRGYEQYF	TGCAGTGCTGGCCGGGACAGAGGTTACGAGCAGTACTTC
TRBV10-1	TRBJ1-1	NA	NA	CASSLDSKNTEAFF	TGCGCCAGCAGCCTTGACAGCAAAAACACTGAAGCTTTCTTT
TRBV19	TRBJ2-7	NA	NA	CASSMNQLSYEQYF	TGTGCCAGTAGTATGAACCAGCTCTCCTACGAGCAGTACTTC
TRBV15	TRBJ2-5	TRBD2	NA	CATSRRTSQETQYF	TGTGCCACCAGCAGAAGGACTAGCCAAGAGACCCAGTACTTC
TRBV6-5	TRBJ2-5	NA	NA	CASSYPGSQETQYF	TGTGCCAGCAGTTACCCGGGCAGCCAAGAGACCCAGTACTTC
TRBV27	TRBJ1-2	NA	few	CASSLRLSAGVHYGYTF	TGTGCCAGCAGTTTAAGGCTGTCGGCAGGGGTTCACTATGGCTACACCTTC
TRBV10-1	TRBJ2-1	TRBD1	once	CASSDGTGASSEQFF	TGCGCCAGCAGTGACGGGACAGGGGCCTCGAGTGAGCAGTTCTTC
TRBV7-2	TRBJ2-7	TRBD2	NA	CASSLARLAAHYEQYF	TGTGCCAGCAGCTTAGCGCGACTAGCGGCTCACTACGAGCAGTACTTC
TRBV6-1	TRBJ1-1	NA	NA	CASSPHPRRNTEAFF	TGTGCCAGCAGTCCGCACCCCCGCAGGAACACTGAAGCTTTCTTT
TRBV7-8	TRBJ1-5	NA	NA	CASSLEGQSNQPQHF	TGTGCCAGCAGCTTAGAGGGCCAGAGCAATCAGCCCCAGCATTTT
TRBV6-1	TRBJ2-7	NA	NA	CASSPQLYEQYF	TGTGCCAGCAGCCCACAGCTTTACGAGCAGTACTTC
TRBV6-1	TRBJ1-2	NA	NA	CASSEDLGTLLYGYTF	TGTGCCAGCAGTGAAGACCTAGGGACCCTCCTCTATGGCTACACCTTC
TRBV6-1	TRBJ1-2	NA	NA	CASTQGTGTVYGYTF	TGTGCCAGCACCCAGGGGACCGGGACGGTGTATGGCTACACCTTC
TRBV6-4	TRBJ2-5	NA	NA	CASRKKETQYF	TGTGCCAGCAGGAAGAAAGAGACCCAGTACTTC
TRBV7-8	TRBJ1-3	NA	once	CASSSAALGPGNTIYF	TGTGCCAGCAGCTCTGCTGCATTGGGTCCTGGAAACACCATATATTTT
TRBV7-9	TRBJ1-6	NA	NA	CASSPLMRNLHF	TGTGCCAGCAGCCCCCTTATGAGGAACCTCCACTTT
TRBV6-1	TRBJ1-2	NA	few	CASRRQVLYGYTF	TGTGCCAGCAGAAGACAGGTCCTCTATGGCTACACCTTC
TRBV18	TRBJ1-1	NA	NA	CASSPDQGTEAFF	TGTGCCAGCTCACCCGATCAGGGGACTGAAGCTTTCTTT
TRBV20-1	TRBJ2-3	TRBD2	NA	CSARRFETSGVSTDTQYF	TGCAGTGCTAGAAGATTTGAGACTAGCGGGGTCAGCACAGATACGCAGTATTTT
TRBV20-1	TRBJ2-5	NA	NA	CSAPEGGVAVGTQYF	TGCAGTGCTCCTGAGGGGGGGGTGGCTGTTGGGACCCAGTACTTC
TRBV6-2/TRBV6-3	TRBJ2-1	NA	NA	CASSGYRGIFYNEQFF	TGTGCCAGCAGTGGTTACCGGGGCATTTTCTACAATGAGCAGTTCTTC
TRBV30	TRBJ1-6	NA	NA	CAWSVLNSPLHF	TGTGCCTGGAGTGTACTTAATTCACCCCTCCACTTT
TRBV28	TRBJ2-5	TRBD2	NA	CATFSGGALVTQYF	TGTGCCACCTTCAGCGGGGGGGCCTTGGTGACCCAGTACTTC
TRBV27	TRBJ1-3	NA	NA	CASSSTGSGNTIYF	TGTGCCAGCAGTTCGACAGGCTCTGGAAACACCATATATTTT
TRBV7-3	TRBJ2-1	NA	NA	CASSLGGQNEQFF	TGTGCCAGCAGCTTGGGGGGGCAAAATGAGCAGTTCTTC
TRBV5-1	TRBJ2-3	TRBD2	NA	CASSLNYTGTSGSQGGYF	TGCGCCAGCAGCTTGAACTATACCGGGACTAGCGGTTCCCAGGGTGGGTATTTT
TRBV2	TRBJ2-4	NA	NA	CASSGSGVRNIQYF	TGTGCCAGCAGTGGTTCGGGAGTACGAAACATTCAGTACTTC
TRBV6-1	TRBJ1-2	TRBD1	large	CASSEASRGRNGYTF	TGTGCCAGCAGTGAAGCGAGCAGGGGGCGGAATGGCTACACCTTC
TRBV7-2	TRBJ1-5	NA	NA	CASSGNIGQPQHF	TGTGCCAGCAGCGGAAACATAGGCCAGCCCCAGCATTTT